These 16 T cell receptor beta chains originate from one sample sequenced in a study of blood T cell repertoires in COVID-19. The protocol was immunoSEQ multiplex PCR, while the TCRdb copy is restricted to in-frame clones and leaves out a portion. The table shows approximately 500,000 clones, with roughly 91% occurring only once. The sample comprised peripheral blood. The receptors were sampled from a woman aged 45-65 years with COVID-19, enrolled during active disease.

The V gene is TRBV3-1 (or the pseudogene TRBV3-2), the J gene TRBJ2-7; possible D gene TRBD2, 5 bases. Looked up from germline, CDR1 is LGHDT and CDR2 is YNNKEL (reference sequence). The V end lost 1 base, the J end lost 2 bases, and 12 bases lay between the germline ends. The CDR3 length is 15 residues. This chain's CDR3 is CASSQVGVSPYEQYF. DNA for the CDR3: TGTGCCAGCAGCCAAGTCGGGGTATCCCCCTACGAGCAGTACTTC.

The chain uses TRBV27 and TRBJ2-1; possibly TRBD2 for D (7 bases). V gave up 5 bases and J gave up 0 bases, with 11 bases separating them. The CDR3 totals 15 residues. Germline CDR1 MNHEY, CDR2 SMNVEV (reference sequence). CDR3 nucleotide sequence: TGTGCCAGCAGTATAGGGGGGGTCTCCTACAATGAGCAGTTCTTC. Encoded protein: CASSIGGVSYNEQFF.

The rearrangement links TRBV19 to TRBJ1-2; a possible D gene is TRBD1 (5 bases). Trimming stripped 2 bases from V and 7 bases from J, with 17 bases between. This CDR3 spans 15 amino acids. Germline V gives CDR1 LNHDA, CDR2 SQIVND (reference sequence). The CDR3 DNA sequence: TGTGCCAGTAGTATATCGGCAGGGAAATCCTCTGGCTACACCTTC. Its translation: CASSISAGKSSGYTF. Full variable domain (remainder filled in from reference TRBV19 and TRBJ1-2): DGGITQSPKYLFRKEGQNVTLSCEQNLNHDAMYWYRQDPGQGLRLIYYSQIVNDFQKGDIAEGYSVSREKKESFPLTVTSAQKNPTAFYLCASSISAGKSSGYTFGSGTRLTVV.

This chain connects TRBV5-1 to TRBJ1-4; weak D call: TRBD1 (5 bases). This CDR3 comprises 15 residues. Per germline, CDR1 SGHRS and CDR2 YFSETQ. Trimming took off 4 bases at V and 0 bases at J, with 10 bases between the two ends. DNA of the CDR3: TGCGCCAGCAGCCCTCAGGGTGCAACTAATGAAAAACTGTTTTTT. Its protein product is CASSPQGATNEKLFF.

This clone has a handful of counts. The V and J genes are TRBV4-1 and TRBJ1-2; 7 nucleotides match TRBD1. Losses at the gene ends were 4 bases for V and 4 bases for J; bases not matched to a gene: 3. Germline V gene data show CDR1 as MGHRA and CDR2 as YSYEKL. The CDR3 spans 13 residues. CDR3 nucleotide sequence: TGCGCCAGCAGCCCCGGGACAGTCTATGGCTACACCTTC. It encodes CASSPGTVYGYTF.

The genes are TRBV7-3 and TRBJ2-1; D is possibly TRBD1 (6 bases). This CDR3 comprises 16 residues. Trimming left V 5 bases short and J 4 bases short, with 18 bases between. The V gene's germline CDR1 is SGHTA and CDR2 FQGTGA. For the CDR3, the DNA is TGTGCCAGCAGCCCCAAGACAGGCCTCGAGTACAATGAGCAGTTCTTC. It translates to CASSPKTGLEYNEQFF.

This chain connects TRBV5-1 to TRBJ2-1; 9 bases fit TRBD1. This CDR3 region has 14 residues. In germline, CDR1 is SGHRS, CDR2 YFSETQ. Trimming took 4 bases from V and 6 from J; bases not matched to a gene: 5. The CDR3 bases are TGCGCCAGCAGCGGACAGGGGCACCTCAATGAGCAGTTCTTC. Amino acid sequence: CASSGQGHLNEQFF.

This chain links TRBV28 with TRBJ1-1, with D perhaps TRBD1 (5 bases). Germline V gene data show CDR1 as MDHEN and CDR2 as SYDVKM. Trimming cost V 5 bases and J 5 bases, with 18 bases left between them. The CDR3 runs to 15 residues. The CDR3 region has the DNA TGTGCCAGCAGTCTCCGTGGACACCCGAGGACTGAAGCTTTCTTT. Amino acid sequence: CASSLRGHPRTEAFF.

The chain has TRBV28 and TRBJ1-1, with D possibly TRBD1 on 5 matching bases. CDR1 and CDR2 (germline): MDHEN, SYDVKM. V gave up 0 bases and J gave up 3 bases, with 8 bases separating them. The CDR3 is 14 amino acids. In nucleotides, the CDR3 is TGTGCCAGCAGTTTATGGGCGGGGGACACTGAAGCTTTCTTT. It codes for CASSLWAGDTEAFF.

The chain's CDR3 is CASSPRTGLPATNEKLFF. CDR3 in DNA: TGTGCCAGCAGTCCTCGGACAGGACTCCCTGCAACTAATGAAAAACTGTTTTTT. This rearrangement joins TRBV6-6 to TRBJ1-4; 7 bases align to TRBD1. Germline CDR1 MNHNY, CDR2 SVGAGI (reference sequence). The CDR3 consists of 18 residues. Unmatched junction bases numbered 12, after V lost 5 bases and J lost 0 bases.

The chain links TRBV5-5 to TRBJ1-5, with 8 bases aligning to TRBD1. From germline, CDR1 is SGHKS and CDR2 YYEKEE (reference sequence). With V trimmed by 4 bases and J by 5 bases, 2 bases remained unmatched. This CDR3 has 13 amino acids. This CDR3 is CASSQTGDQPQHF. CDR3 nucleotide sequence: TGTGCCAGCAGCCAGACAGGGGATCAGCCCCAGCATTTT.

In its sample, this clone was seen once. The rearrangement links TRBV28 to TRBJ2-7; 10 nucleotides match TRBD1. The CDR3 length is 13 residues. CDR1 is MDHEN, CDR2 SYDVKM, per germline. V was clipped by 5 bases and J by 3 bases; unmatched bases: 1. In DNA form, the CDR3 reads TGTGCCAGCAGTCGGACAGGGGGCTACGAGCAGTACTTC. Encoded protein: CASSRTGGYEQYF.

The chain has TRBV5-4 and TRBJ1-2; D may be TRBD1 (5 bases). Trimming removed 1 base from V and 1 base from J, with 5 bases in between. The CDR3 covers 13 residues. Per the germline V gene, CDR1 is SGHNT and CDR2 is YYREEE (reference sequence). The CDR3 nucleotides are TGTGCCAGCAGCTTGCAGGGTAACTATGGCTACACCTTC. Residues: CASSLQGNYGYTF.

CDR3 amino acids: CAWNTGQGDGYTF. CDR3 DNA sequence: TGTGCCTGGAACACGGGACAGGGTGATGGCTACACCTTC. V and J are TRBV30 and TRBJ1-2, with 9 bases identical to TRBD1. This CDR3 is 13 amino acids long. V lost 4 bases to trimming and J lost 6 bases; unmatched junction nucleotides: 6. Germline CDR1 and CDR2: GTSNPN and SVGIG (reference sequence).

The chain uses TRBV28 and TRBJ1-2; possibly TRBD1 for D (5 bases). The CDR3 extends over 13 amino acids. Germline CDR1 reads MDHEN; CDR2 reads SYDVKM. V was cut by 6 bases and J by 4 bases, with 12 bases left in between. CDR3 coding DNA: TGTGCCAGCAGCTCAGACAGCGCCTATGGCTACACCTTC. It encodes CASSSDSAYGYTF.

This rearrangement joins TRBV14 to TRBJ2-7, with D possibly being TRBD1 (6 bases). Trimming shortened V by 4 bases and J by 4 bases, and 11 bases separated the two germline ends. CDR1 is SGHDN, CDR2 FVKESK, per germline. The CDR3 has 13 residues. DNA for the CDR3: TGTGCCAGCAGCCGAAGGGGGTCGTACGAGCAGTACTTC. Protein product: CASSRRGSYEQYF.